Sequencing of this TCR beta chain was carried out in a study of identical twins. Through template switching, a universal primer site was introduced, and the cDNA contained unique molecular identifiers. MiXCR, run by TCRdb on the 5' RACE reads, gives a single entry per CDR3 protein. Of a few hundred thousand distinct CDR3 sequences listed, less than 20% are singletons. Only a few counts were recorded for this clonotype. No antigen is known for it. The study, taken as a whole, reports: Donors were not followed over many years; analysis was cross-sectional. For out-of-frame beta sequences, excess twin sharing was weaker. It was out-of-frame TCR alpha sharing in monozygotic twins that models underestimated.

This CDR3 is built from 15 residues. Germline V gene sequence: CDR1 LGHNA, CDR2 YSLEER. Trimming took off 0 bases at V and 8 bases at J, with 14 bases between the two ends. Sequencing was carried out using naive T cells sorted from blood. The receptor was isolated from a man aged 50 or older in good health. The rearrangement links TRBV4-3 to TRBJ2-1; possibly TRBD2 for D (5 bases). The CDR3 DNA sequence: TGCGCCAGCAGCCAAGATCCCACGGGGAAGGATGAGCAGTTCTTC. It encodes CASSQDPTGKDEQFF.